This T cell receptor (beta chain) is drawn from a study of blood T cell repertoires in COVID-19. The protocol was immunoSEQ multiplex PCR, while the TCRdb copy is restricted to in-frame clones and leaves out a portion. This table has roughly 200,000 clones, 89% appearing once. The V gene lost 2 bases and the J gene lost 10 bases, with 27 bases spanning the gap. The CDR3 contains 17 residues. Germline loops: CDR1 PRHDT, CDR2 FYEKMQ (reference sequence). Sequenced sample: peripheral blood. The sequence derives from a man aged 40-49 years with acute or convalescent COVID-19. The V call is TRBV13, the J call TRBJ2-7; D may be TRBD2 (6 bases). CDR3 sequence (DNA): TGTGCCAGCAGCTTACGGCTGGGGCGAGGCTCCGGGGGAGATCAGTACTTC. Translated, it gives CASSLRLGRGSGGDQYF.